The clone carrying this T cell receptor (beta chain) occurred a few times. Its antigen is currently unknown. This sample is part of a study of identical twins. Overall study findings and caveats: Among out-of-frame alpha sequences shared by twins, low generation probability occurred in excess. Not following the same donors, the study drew its conclusions from cross-sectional statistical analysis. Within cord blood, abundant beta clonotypes carried fewer insertions, but memory repertoires showed no such trend.

Germline V gene data show CDR1 as SGHTA and CDR2 as FQGNSA. The CDR3 contains 13 residues. J lost 6 bases, V lost 6 bases, and 4 bases had no gene match. TCRdb called the 5' RACE reads again in MiXCR, with one record for every CDR3 protein. This table holds about 570,000 distinct CDR3 sequences, nearly 10% found once. The same data also contributed to another study, on yellow fever vaccine responses in identical twins.

The chain couples TRBV7-2 to TRBJ1-2, with 10 bases that match TRBD1. Sequencing input: PBMCs. The TCR sequence derives from a woman aged 18-29 years in good health. The CDR3 is CASRPGTGDGYTF. CDR3 sequence (DNA): TGTGCCAGCAGGCCCGGGACAGGGGATGGCTACACCTTC.